A single sample is the source of the 18 T cell receptor beta chains below, sequenced in a study of graft-versus-host responses after intestinal transplantation. TCRdb's copy holds only in-frame clones and misses some; the assay was immunoSEQ multiplex PCR. The top ten clones hold around 0.15% of a sample with under 150,000 clones, roughly 92% of them seen once. For these receptors, no antigen is known. The sample consisted of unstimulated CD4+ T cells sorted from spleen or lymph node cells, taken before intestinal transplant. Receptors were obtained from a human donor who received an intestinal transplant.

V usage is TRBV5-1 and J usage is TRBJ1-1; D possibly corresponds to TRBD1 (6 bases). CDR3 length: 13 amino acids. V was shortened by 4 bases and J by 4 bases, with 11 bases between the two germline ends. CDR1 and CDR2 (germline): SGHRS, YFSETQ. For the CDR3, the DNA is TGCGCCAGCAGCAGAACAGGGCGCACTGAAGCTTTCTTT. Amino acid sequence: CASSRTGRTEAFF.

The rearrangement uses TRBV15 and TRBJ2-1; D not resolved. Per the germline V gene, CDR1 is LNHNV and CDR2 is YYDKDF (reference sequence). With 0 bases removed from V and 6 bases from J, the gap between germline ends came to 3 bases. This CDR3 has 12 residues. The CDR3 coding sequence is TGTGCCACCAGCAGAGATACCAATGAGCAGTTCTTC. Translating it yields CATSRDTNEQFF.

The chain links TRBV6-1 to TRBJ1-1; D is uncertain. The V gene's germline CDR1 is MNHNS and CDR2 SASEGT. The CDR3 consists of 11 residues. V was shortened by 4 bases and J by 7 bases, with 7 bases between the two germline ends. The CDR3 coding sequence is TGTGCCAGCAGTGGCGGGGTTGAAGCTTTCTTT. Protein sequence: CASSGGVEAFF.

This chain connects TRBV27 to TRBJ1-2; 7 bases agree with TRBD1. This CDR3 contains 15 residues. Unmatched junction bases numbered 5, after V lost 4 bases and J lost 0 bases. CDR1 and CDR2 from the germline V gene are MNHEY and SMNVEV (reference sequence). CDR3 residues: CASSSWTGANYGYTF. The CDR3 coding sequence is TGTGCCAGCAGTTCATGGACAGGAGCTAACTATGGCTACACCTTC.

The rearrangement links TRBV7-9 to TRBJ1-6; possible D gene TRBD1, 6 bases. CDR1 is SEHNR and CDR2 is FQNEAQ in the germline V gene (reference sequence). The length of the CDR3 is 16 residues. V lost 8 bases and J lost 8, with 22 bases in between. DNA of the CDR3: TGTGCCAGCGCGGAAACGGGCAGGGGAACGTATTCACCCCTCCACTTT. Amino acids: CASAETGRGTYSPLHF.

Turning to this clone: Additional DNA sequences in this sample encode the identical CDR3. The rearrangement joins TRBV6-5 to TRBJ1-1; the D gene is possibly TRBD1 (5 bases). Trimming removed 6 bases from V and 1 base from J, with 12 bases in between. Germline CDR1 MNHEY, CDR2 SVGAGI. This CDR3 has 14 residues. CDR3 sequence reads: CASSPGRGNTEAFF. In DNA, the CDR3 is TGTGCCAGCAGCCCGGGACGGGGGAACACTGAAGCTTTCTTT.

This clone came up a few times. V usage is TRBV6-1 and J usage is TRBJ2-2; weak D call: TRBD1 (5 bases). The length of the CDR3 is 14 residues. The V end was cut by 7 bases, the J end by 0 bases, with 9 bases between. Per the germline V gene, CDR1 is MNHNS and CDR2 is SASEGT. The CDR3 DNA reads as TGTGCCAGCACCCGGACACCGAACACCGGGGAGCTGTTTTTT. Translating gives CASTRTPNTGELFF.

The chain uses TRBV2 and TRBJ2-1; the match to TRBD2 covers 12 bases. The length of the CDR3 is 15 residues. CDR1 and CDR2 from the germline V gene are SNHLY and FYNNEI. Germline trimming cut 4 bases from V and 10 bases from J; bases unmatched to any gene: 8. For the CDR3, the DNA is TGTGCCAGCAGTGGCCCTAGCGGGGGGGCTCGGGAGCAGTTCTTC. Protein: CASSGPSGGAREQFF.

The chain recombines TRBV6-1 with TRBJ1-2; D possibly corresponds to TRBD1 (6 bases). CDR1 is MNHNS, CDR2 SASEGT, per germline. V was shortened by 2 bases and J by 4 bases, with 14 bases between the two germline ends. This CDR3 contains 15 residues. The CDR3: CASSETQGPPYGYTF. CDR3 nucleotide sequence: TGTGCCAGCAGTGAAACCCAGGGGCCCCCCTATGGCTACACCTTC.

The chain joins TRBV7-9 to TRBJ1-2; the D is unclear. From germline, CDR1 is SEHNR and CDR2 FQNEAQ (reference sequence). The CDR3 contains 11 residues. Deletions cut 1 base from V and 6 bases from J, with 3 bases between. The CDR3 loop reads CASSLGDGYTF. The CDR3 nucleotides are TGTGCCAGCAGCTTAGGGGATGGCTACACCTTC.

The chain links TRBV7-9 to TRBJ2-1, with a possible D match to TRBD1 (6 bases). CDR1 SEHNR and CDR2 FQNEAQ come from the germline V gene (reference sequence). The CDR3 spans 15 residues. Trimming removed 3 bases from V and 7 bases from J, with 16 bases in between. CDR3 amino acids: CASSFVLQGENEQFF. CDR3 sequence (DNA): TGTGCCAGCAGCTTTGTATTACAGGGTGAAAATGAGCAGTTCTTC.

V is TRBV25-1 and J is TRBJ2-2; D may be TRBD1 or TRBD2 (5 bases each). Trimming stripped 1 base from V and 4 bases from J, with 10 bases between. Germline CDR1 and CDR2: MGHDK and SYGVNS. This CDR3 contains 15 residues. This CDR3 reads CASSESGDLTGELFF. The CDR3 coding sequence is TGTGCCAGCAGTGAATCTGGGGACCTCACCGGGGAGCTGTTTTTT.

The genes are TRBV11-3 and TRBJ1-1; unclear D gene. Germline CDR1 reads SGHNT; CDR2 reads YENEEA. The CDR3 covers 15 residues. V was clipped by 1 base and J by 1 base, with 10 bases between them. The chain's CDR3 is CASSLAPGKNTEAFF. In DNA form, the CDR3 reads TGTGCCAGCAGCTTAGCTCCCGGAAAGAACACTGAAGCTTTCTTT.

The gene calls are TRBV14 and TRBJ1-2; TRBD1 is a possible D gene (6 bases). The V gene's germline CDR1 is SGHDN and CDR2 FVKESK. Between the trimmed V and J ends, which lost 5 bases and 6 bases, there was a span of 13 bases. This CDR3 region has 13 residues. CDR3: CASSIWGQNGYTF. The DNA for the CDR3 is TGTGCCAGCAGCATCTGGGGGCAAAATGGCTACACCTTC.

This chain connects TRBV19 to TRBJ1-4; TRBD1 might be the D (5 bases). Deletions cut 8 bases from V and 3 bases from J, with 13 bases between. Germline values: CDR1 LNHDA, CDR2 SQIVND (reference sequence). CDR3 length equals 14 residues. CDR3 nucleotide sequence: TGTGCCAGTTCCCTGGGACCCCCTAATGAAAAACTGTTTTTT. It yields the protein CASSLGPPNEKLFF.

The V and J genes are TRBV12-5 and TRBJ1-2; tentatively, D is TRBD1 (6 bases). V was clipped by 6 bases and J by 8 bases, with 16 bases between them. CDR1 is LGHNT, CDR2 FRNRAP, per germline. The CDR3 runs 13 residues. CDR3 in DNA: TGTGCTAGTGGGCGTTCGGGGGCTTGGGGCTACACCTTC. It encodes CASGRSGAWGYTF.

The chain joins TRBV5-1 to TRBJ1-1; D possibly corresponds to TRBD1 (5 bases). Trimming left V 3 bases short and J 5 bases short, with 20 bases between. Germline V gene sequence: CDR1 SGHRS, CDR2 YFSETQ. CDR3 size: 16 residues. The CDR3 sequence is CASSSSSRQGATEAFF. The CDR3 DNA reads as TGCGCCAGCAGCTCATCCAGTCGGCAGGGCGCGACTGAAGCTTTCTTT.

The chain carries TRBV5-6 and TRBJ2-7; the match to TRBD1 covers 9 bases. V shed 3 bases, J shed 0 bases, and the junction held 7 bases outside the gene matches. The CDR3 sequence is 16 residues long. Germline CDR1 and CDR2: SGHDT and YYEEEE. For the CDR3, the DNA is TGTGCCAGCAGCTACCCCGGGACAGGGAGCTCCTACGAGCAGTACTTC. Amino acids: CASSYPGTGSSYEQYF.